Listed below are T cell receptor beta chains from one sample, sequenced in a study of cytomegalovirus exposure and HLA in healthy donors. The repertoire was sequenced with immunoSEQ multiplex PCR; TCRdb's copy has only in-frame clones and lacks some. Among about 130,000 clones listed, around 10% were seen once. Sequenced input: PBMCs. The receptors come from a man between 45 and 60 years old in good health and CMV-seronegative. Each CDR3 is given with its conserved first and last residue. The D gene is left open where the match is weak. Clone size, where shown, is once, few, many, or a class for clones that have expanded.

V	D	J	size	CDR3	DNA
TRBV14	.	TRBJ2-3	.	CASSQVLSGTQYF	TGTGCCAGCAGCCAAGTCCTGAGCGGTACGCAGTATTTT
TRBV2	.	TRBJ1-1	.	CASRPRPGLGHTTNTEAFF	TGTGCCAGCAGGCCCAGGCCGGGGTTGGGCCATACCACTAACACTGAAGCTTTCTTT
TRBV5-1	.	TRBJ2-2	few	CASRLGLHTGELFF	TGCGCCAGCAGACTGGGACTCCACACCGGGGAGCTGTTTTTT
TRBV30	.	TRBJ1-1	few	CAWSVRGASTEAFF	TGTGCCTGGAGTGTACGGGGGGCAAGCACTGAAGCTTTCTTT
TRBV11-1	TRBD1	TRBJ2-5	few	CASSLGTGEETQYF	TGTGCCAGCAGCTTAGGGACAGGGGAAGAGACCCAGTACTTC
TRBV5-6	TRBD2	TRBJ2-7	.	CASSLIAGDSYEQYF	TGTGCCAGCAGCTTGATCGCGGGAGACTCCTACGAGCAGTACTTC
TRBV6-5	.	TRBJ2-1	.	CASSYRDSNYNEQFF	TGTGCCAGCAGTTACCGTGACAGCAACTACAATGAGCAGTTCTTC
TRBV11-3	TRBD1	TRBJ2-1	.	CASSVAGTVYNEQFF	TGTGCCAGCAGCGTAGCTGGGACAGTCTACAATGAGCAGTTCTTC
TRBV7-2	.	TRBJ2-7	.	CASSTRAGTVDEQYF	TGTGCCAGCAGCACGCGCGCCGGGACTGTCGACGAGCAGTACTTC
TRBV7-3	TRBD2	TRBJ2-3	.	CASSPEGRGGQDTQYF	TGTGCCAGCAGCCCCGAAGGGCGGGGGGGCCAAGATACGCAGTATTTT